This T cell receptor (beta chain) came from a study of Ad26.COV2.S vaccination and SARS-CoV-2 variants. Assay used: immunoSEQ multiplex PCR; TCRdb lists only in-frame clones, some missing. The sample records about 400,000 clones, around 91% being singletons. Germline V lookup: CDR1 MNHEY, CDR2 SMNVEV (reference sequence). The CDR3 sequence is 11 residues long. V shed 5 bases and J shed 2 bases, with 3 bases lying between them. Regarding treatment: over 15 received Ad26.COV2.S at low or high dose, single or two shots; several received placebo; per-sample allocation not given. Repertoires come from day 63 after the first vaccine or placebo injection.

The receptor comes from a person between 18 and 60 years old who received the Ad26.COV2.S COVID-19 vaccine or a placebo. V usage is TRBV27 and J usage is TRBJ1-2; D call uncertain. Source: peripheral blood, taken in a trial of Ad26.COV2.S vaccine versus placebo. In DNA form, the CDR3 reads TGTGCCAGCAGTAACAACTATGGCTACACCTTC. This translates into CASSNNYGYTF.